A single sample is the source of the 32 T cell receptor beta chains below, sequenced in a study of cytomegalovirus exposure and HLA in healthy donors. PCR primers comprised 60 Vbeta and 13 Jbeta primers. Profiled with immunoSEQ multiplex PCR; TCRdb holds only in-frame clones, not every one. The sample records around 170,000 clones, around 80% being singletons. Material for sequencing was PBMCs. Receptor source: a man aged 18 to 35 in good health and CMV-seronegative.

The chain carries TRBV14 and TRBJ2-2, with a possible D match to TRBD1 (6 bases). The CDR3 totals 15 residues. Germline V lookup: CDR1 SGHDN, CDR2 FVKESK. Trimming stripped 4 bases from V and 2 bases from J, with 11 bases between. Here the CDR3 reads CASSPWTDNTGELFF. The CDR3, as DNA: TGTGCCAGCAGCCCCTGGACAGATAACACCGGGGAGCTGTTTTTT. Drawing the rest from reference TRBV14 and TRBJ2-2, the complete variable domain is EAGVTQFPSHSVIEKGQTVTLRCDPISGHDNLYWYRRVMGKEIKFLLHFVKESKQDESGMPNNRFLAERTGGTYSTLKVQPAELEDSGVYFCASSPWTDNTGELFFGEGSRLTVL.

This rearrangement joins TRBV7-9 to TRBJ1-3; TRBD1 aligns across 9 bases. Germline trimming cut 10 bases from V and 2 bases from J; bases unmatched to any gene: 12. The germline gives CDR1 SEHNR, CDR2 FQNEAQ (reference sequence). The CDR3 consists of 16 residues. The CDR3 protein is CATNRPRDRAGNTIYF. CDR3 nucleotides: TGTGCCACCAACAGACCCCGGGACAGGGCTGGAAACACCATATATTTT.

CDR3 residues: CASTEQWTGFGDSPLHF. CDR3 DNA sequence: TGCGCCAGCACCGAGCAATGGACAGGGTTCGGTGATTCACCCCTCCACTTT. This chain uses TRBV5-1 with TRBJ1-6, with 8 bases that match TRBD1. The CDR3 covers 17 residues. J was trimmed by 8 bases and V by 6 bases; bases with no gene match: 16. The germline V gene has CDR1 SGHRS and CDR2 YFSETQ.

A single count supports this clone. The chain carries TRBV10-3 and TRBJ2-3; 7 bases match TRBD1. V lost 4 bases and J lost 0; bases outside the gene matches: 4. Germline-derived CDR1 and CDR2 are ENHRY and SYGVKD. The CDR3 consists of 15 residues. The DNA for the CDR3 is TGTGCCATCAGTGGGCCGGGACAGAGCACAGATACGCAGTATTTT. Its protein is CAISGPGQSTDTQYF.

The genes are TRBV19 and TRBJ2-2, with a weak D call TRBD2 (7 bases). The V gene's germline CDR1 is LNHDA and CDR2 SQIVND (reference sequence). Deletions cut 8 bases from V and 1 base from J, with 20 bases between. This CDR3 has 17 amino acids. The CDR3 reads CASSFWRGQRNTGELFF. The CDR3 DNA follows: TGTGCCAGTTCTTTTTGGCGGGGGCAGCGGAACACCGGGGAGCTGTTTTTT. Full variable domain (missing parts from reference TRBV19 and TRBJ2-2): DGGITQSPKYLFRKEGQNVTLSCEQNLNHDAMYWYRQDPGQGLRLIYYSQIVNDFQKGDIAEGYSVSREKKESFPLTVTSAQKNPTAFYLCASSFWRGQRNTGELFFGEGSRLTVL.

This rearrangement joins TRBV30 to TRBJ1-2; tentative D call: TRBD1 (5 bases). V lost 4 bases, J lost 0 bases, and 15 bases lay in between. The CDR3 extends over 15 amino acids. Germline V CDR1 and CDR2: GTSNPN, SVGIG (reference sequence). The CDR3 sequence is CAWTRMTVANYGYTF. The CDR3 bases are TGTGCCTGGACCCGGATGACAGTAGCTAACTATGGCTACACCTTC. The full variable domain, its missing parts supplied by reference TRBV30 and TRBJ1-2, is SQTIHQWPATLVQPVGSPLSLECTVEGTSNPNLYWYRQAAGRGLQLLFYSVGIGQISSEVPQNLSASRPQDRQFILSSKKLLLSDSGFYLCAWTRMTVANYGYTFGSGTRLTVV.

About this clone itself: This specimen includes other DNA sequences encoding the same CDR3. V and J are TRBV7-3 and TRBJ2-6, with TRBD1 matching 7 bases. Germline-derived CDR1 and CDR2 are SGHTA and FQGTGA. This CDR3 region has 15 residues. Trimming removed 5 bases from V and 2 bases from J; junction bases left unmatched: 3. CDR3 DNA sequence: TGTGCCAGCAGCGCCGACAGGGCTGGGGCCAACGTCCTGACTTTC. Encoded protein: CASSADRAGANVLTF.

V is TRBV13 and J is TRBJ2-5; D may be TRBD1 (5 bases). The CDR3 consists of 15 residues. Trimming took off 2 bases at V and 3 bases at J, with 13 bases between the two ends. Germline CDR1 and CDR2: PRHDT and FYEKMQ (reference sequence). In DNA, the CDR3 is TGTGCCAGCAGCTTAAGGACAAATCAAAAAGAGACCCAGTACTTC. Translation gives CASSLRTNQKETQYF. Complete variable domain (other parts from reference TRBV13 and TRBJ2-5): AAGVIQSPRHLIKEKRETATLKCYPIPRHDTVYWYQQGPGQDPQFLISFYEKMQSDKGSIPDRFSAQQFSDYHSELNMSSLELGDSALYFCASSLRTNQKETQYFGPGTRLLVL.

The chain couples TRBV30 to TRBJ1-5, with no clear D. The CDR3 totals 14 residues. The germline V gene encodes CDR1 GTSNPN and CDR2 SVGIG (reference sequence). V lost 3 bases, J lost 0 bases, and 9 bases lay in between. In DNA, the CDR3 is TGTGCCTGGAGCCCGGGGAGTAGCAATCAGCCCCAGCATTTT. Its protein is CAWSPGSSNQPQHF.

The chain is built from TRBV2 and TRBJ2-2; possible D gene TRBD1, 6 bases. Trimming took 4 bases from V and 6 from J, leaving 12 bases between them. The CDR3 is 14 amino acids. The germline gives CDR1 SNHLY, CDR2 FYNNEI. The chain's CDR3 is CASSVQGGAGELFF. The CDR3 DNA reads TGTGCCAGCAGTGTACAGGGTGGGGCCGGGGAGCTGTTTTTT. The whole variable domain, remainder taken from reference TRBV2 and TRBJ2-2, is EPEVTQTPSHQVTQMGQEVILRCVPISNHLYFYWYRQILGQKVEFLVSFYNNEISEKSEIFDDQFSVERPDGSNFTLKIRSTKLEDSAMYFCASSVQGGAGELFFGEGSRLTVL.

The CDR3 here is CASSDFLAELTYNEQFF. CDR3 nucleotides: TGCGCCAGCAGTGATTTCCTAGCGGAGCTGACCTACAATGAGCAGTTCTTC. The chain carries TRBV10-1 and TRBJ2-1, with TRBD2 identical over 7 bases. The CDR3 contains 17 residues. The ends lost 3 bases at V and 2 bases at J; junction bases unmatched: 10. Per the germline V gene, CDR1 is WNHNN and CDR2 is SYGVQD (reference sequence).

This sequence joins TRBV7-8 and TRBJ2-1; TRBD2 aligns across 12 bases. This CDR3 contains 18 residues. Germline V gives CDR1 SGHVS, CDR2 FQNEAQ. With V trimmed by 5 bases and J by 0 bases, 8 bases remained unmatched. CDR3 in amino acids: CASSAGLAGQSSYNEQFF. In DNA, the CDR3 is TGTGCCAGCAGCGCCGGACTAGCGGGACAGAGCTCCTACAATGAGCAGTTCTTC.

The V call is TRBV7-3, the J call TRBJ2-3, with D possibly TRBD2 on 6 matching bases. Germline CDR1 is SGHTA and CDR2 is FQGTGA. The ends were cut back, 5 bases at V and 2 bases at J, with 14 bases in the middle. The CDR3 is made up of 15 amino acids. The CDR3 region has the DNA TGTGCCAGCAGCGTTTCTAGCGCCCCCACAGATACGCAGTATTTT. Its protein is CASSVSSAPTDTQYF.

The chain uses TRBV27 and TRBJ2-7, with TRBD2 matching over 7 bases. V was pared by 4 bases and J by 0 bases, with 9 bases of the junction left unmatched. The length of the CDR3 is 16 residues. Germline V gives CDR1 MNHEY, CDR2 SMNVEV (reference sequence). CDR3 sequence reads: CASSSFTGTNSYEQYF. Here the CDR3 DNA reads TGTGCCAGCAGTTCCTTCACCGGGACTAACTCCTACGAGCAGTACTTC.

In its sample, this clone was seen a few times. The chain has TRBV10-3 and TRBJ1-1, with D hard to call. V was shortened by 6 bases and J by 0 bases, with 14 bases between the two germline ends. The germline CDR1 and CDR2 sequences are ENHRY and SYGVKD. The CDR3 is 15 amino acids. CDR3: CAIRGQREMNTEAFF. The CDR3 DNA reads TGTGCCATCAGAGGGCAGAGGGAAATGAACACTGAAGCTTTCTTT.

The DNA of the CDR3 is TGTGCCAGCTCACCAGTCAGATCGAACACTGAAGCTTTCTTT. The encoded protein is CASSPVRSNTEAFF. The V call is TRBV18, the J call TRBJ1-1; the D is unclear. The CDR3 totals 14 residues. V was cut by 2 bases and J by 1 base, with 8 bases left in between. CDR1 is KGHSH and CDR2 is LQKENI in the germline V gene.

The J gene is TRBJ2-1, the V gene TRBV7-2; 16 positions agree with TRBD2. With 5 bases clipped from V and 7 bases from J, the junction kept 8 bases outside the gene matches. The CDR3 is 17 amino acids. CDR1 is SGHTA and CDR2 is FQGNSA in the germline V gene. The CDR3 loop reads CASSPRGLAGGFNEQFF. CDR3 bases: TGTGCCAGCAGCCCACGGGGACTAGCGGGGGGGTTTAATGAGCAGTTCTTC.

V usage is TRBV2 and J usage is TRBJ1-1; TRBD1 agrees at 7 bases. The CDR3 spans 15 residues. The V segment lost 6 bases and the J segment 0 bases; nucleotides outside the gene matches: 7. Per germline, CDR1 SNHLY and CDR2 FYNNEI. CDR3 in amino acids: CASRMTDRLNTEAFF. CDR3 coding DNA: TGTGCCAGCAGGATGACGGACAGGTTGAACACTGAAGCTTTCTTT.

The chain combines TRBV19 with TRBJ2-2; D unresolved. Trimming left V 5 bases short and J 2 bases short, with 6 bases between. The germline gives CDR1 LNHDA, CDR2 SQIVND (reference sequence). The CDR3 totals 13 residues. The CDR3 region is CASSLYNTGELFF. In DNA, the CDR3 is TGTGCCAGTAGTCTCTACAACACCGGGGAGCTGTTTTTT.

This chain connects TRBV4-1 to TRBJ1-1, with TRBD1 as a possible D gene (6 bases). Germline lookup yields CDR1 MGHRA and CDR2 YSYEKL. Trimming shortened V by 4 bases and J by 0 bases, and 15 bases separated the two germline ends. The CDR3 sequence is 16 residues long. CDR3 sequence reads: CASSPMTGLVNTEAFF. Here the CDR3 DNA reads TGCGCCAGCAGCCCTATGACAGGACTGGTGAACACTGAAGCTTTCTTT.

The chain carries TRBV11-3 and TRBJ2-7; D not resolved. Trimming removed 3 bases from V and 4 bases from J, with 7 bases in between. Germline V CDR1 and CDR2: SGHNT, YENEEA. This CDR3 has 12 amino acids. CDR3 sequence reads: CASSLQKYEQYF. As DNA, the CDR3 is TGTGCCAGCAGCTTGCAGAAGTACGAGCAGTACTTC.

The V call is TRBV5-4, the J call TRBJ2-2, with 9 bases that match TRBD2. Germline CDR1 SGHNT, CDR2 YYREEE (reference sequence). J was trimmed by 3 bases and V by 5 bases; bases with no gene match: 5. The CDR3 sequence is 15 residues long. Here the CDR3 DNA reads TGTGCCAGCAGGGTAGCGGGAGTAGACACCGGGGAGCTGTTTTTT. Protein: CASRVAGVDTGELFF.

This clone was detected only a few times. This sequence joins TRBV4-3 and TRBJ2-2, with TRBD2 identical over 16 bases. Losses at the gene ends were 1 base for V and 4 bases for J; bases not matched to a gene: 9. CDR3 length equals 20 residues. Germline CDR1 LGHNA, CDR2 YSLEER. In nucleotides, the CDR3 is TGCGCCAGCAGCCAAGCAGGGGGGACTAGCGGGGGGGCGGGCACCGGGGAGCTGTTTTTT. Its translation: CASSQAGGTSGGAGTGELFF.

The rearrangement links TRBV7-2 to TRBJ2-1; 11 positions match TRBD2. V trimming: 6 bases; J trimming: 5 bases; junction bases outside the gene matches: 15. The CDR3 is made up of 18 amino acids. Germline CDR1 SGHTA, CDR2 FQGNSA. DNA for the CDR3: TGTGCCAGCAGGCTGGTAGCGGGAGGGCCCAACTACGACAATGAGCAGTTCTTC. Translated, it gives CASRLVAGGPNYDNEQFF.

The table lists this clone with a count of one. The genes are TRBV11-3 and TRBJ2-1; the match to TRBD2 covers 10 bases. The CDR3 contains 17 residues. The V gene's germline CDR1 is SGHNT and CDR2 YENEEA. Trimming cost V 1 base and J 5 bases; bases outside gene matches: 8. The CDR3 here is CASSLGLNSGRNNEQFF. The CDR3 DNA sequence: TGTGCCAGCAGCTTAGGGTTAAATAGCGGGAGGAACAATGAGCAGTTCTTC.

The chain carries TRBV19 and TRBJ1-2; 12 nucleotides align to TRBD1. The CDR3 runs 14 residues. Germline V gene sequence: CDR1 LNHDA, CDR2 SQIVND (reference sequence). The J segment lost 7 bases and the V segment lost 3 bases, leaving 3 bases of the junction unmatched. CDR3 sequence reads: CASSMGQGAGGYTF. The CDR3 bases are TGTGCCAGTAGTATGGGACAGGGGGCGGGTGGCTACACCTTC.

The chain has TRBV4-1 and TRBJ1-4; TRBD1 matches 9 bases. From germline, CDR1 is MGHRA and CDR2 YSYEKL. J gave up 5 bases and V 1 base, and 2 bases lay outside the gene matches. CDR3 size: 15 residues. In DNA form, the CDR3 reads TGCGCCAGCAGCCAAGCGGGGACAGGGAATGAAAAACTGTTTTTT. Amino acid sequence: CASSQAGTGNEKLFF.

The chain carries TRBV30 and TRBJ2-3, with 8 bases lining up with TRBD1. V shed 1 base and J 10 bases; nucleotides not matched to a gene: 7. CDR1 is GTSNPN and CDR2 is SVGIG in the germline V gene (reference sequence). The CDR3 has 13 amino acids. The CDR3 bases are TGTGCCTGGAGTGGATTGACAGGGGAAGCGCAGTATTTT. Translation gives CAWSGLTGEAQYF. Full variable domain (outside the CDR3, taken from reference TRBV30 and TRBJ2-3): SQTIHQWPATLVQPVGSPLSLECTVEGTSNPNLYWYRQAAGRGLQLLFYSVGIGQISSEVPQNLSASRPQDRQFILSSKKLLLSDSGFYLCAWSGLTGEAQYFGPGTRLTVL.

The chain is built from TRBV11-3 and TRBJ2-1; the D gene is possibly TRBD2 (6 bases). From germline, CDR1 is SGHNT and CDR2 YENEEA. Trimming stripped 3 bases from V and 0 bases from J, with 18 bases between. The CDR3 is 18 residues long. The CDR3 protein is CASSLGELALSSYNEQFF. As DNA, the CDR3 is TGTGCCAGCAGCTTGGGGGAACTAGCCCTAAGCTCCTACAATGAGCAGTTCTTC. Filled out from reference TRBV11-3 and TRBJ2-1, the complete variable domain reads EAGVVQSPRYKIIEKKQPVAFWCNPISGHNTLYWYLQNLGQGPELLIRYENEEAVDDSQLPKDRFSAERLKGVDSTLKIQPAELGDSAVYLCASSLGELALSSYNEQFFGPGTRLTVL.

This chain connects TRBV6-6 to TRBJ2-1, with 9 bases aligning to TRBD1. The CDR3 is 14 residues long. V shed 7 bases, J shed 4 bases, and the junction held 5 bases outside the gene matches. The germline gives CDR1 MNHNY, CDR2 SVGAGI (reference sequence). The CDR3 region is CASTVGQGYNEQFF. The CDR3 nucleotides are TGTGCCAGCACTGTGGGACAGGGTTACAATGAGCAGTTCTTC.

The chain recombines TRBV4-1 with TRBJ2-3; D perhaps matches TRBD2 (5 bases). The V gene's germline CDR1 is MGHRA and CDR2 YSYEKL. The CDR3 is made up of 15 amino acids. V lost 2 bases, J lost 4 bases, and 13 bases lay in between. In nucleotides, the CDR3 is TGCGCCAGCAGCCAACTAGCCGGAGCCCCAGATACGCAGTATTTT. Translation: CASSQLAGAPDTQYF.

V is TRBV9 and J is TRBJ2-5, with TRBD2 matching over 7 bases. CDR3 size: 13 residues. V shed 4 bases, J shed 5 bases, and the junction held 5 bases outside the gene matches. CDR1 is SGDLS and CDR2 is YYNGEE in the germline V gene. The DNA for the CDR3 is TGTGCCAGCAGCATCCCCGGGGGGGAGACCCAGTACTTC. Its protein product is CASSIPGGETQYF.